The clone carrying this TCR beta chain was seen repeatedly, ten times or more. Antigen unknown. These data come from a study of T cells in Graves' hyperthyroidism and ophthalmopathy. Findings and caveats of the study: Most thyroid clonotypes expanded above 0.001 appeared in blood too. The model forecast ophthalmopathy, anticipating it by a median roughly 6.3 months before onset.

RNA transcripts gave rise to amplified TCR beta CDR3 regions. Carried out on the TCR CDR3, a first-round RT-PCR used the HTBI primer set. TCRdb re-called the multiplex PCR reads through MiXCR, storing one row per CDR3 protein. The repertoire holds about 290,000 distinct CDR3 sequences, with about 18% as singletons. What was sequenced was blood. This TCR derives from a woman aged 55-70 years with Graves' ophthalmopathy.

CDR3 nucleotides: TGTGCCAGCAGTTTTCTGGCGGGAGGTAACGAGCAGTTCTTC. Protein product: CASSFLAGGNEQFF. This rearrangement joins TRBV6-1 to TRBJ2-1; 8 positions match TRBD2. Looked up from germline, CDR1 is MNHNS and CDR2 is SASEGT. The V gene end was trimmed by 5 bases and the J gene end by 10 bases; junction bases not matched to a gene: 10. CDR3 size: 14 residues.